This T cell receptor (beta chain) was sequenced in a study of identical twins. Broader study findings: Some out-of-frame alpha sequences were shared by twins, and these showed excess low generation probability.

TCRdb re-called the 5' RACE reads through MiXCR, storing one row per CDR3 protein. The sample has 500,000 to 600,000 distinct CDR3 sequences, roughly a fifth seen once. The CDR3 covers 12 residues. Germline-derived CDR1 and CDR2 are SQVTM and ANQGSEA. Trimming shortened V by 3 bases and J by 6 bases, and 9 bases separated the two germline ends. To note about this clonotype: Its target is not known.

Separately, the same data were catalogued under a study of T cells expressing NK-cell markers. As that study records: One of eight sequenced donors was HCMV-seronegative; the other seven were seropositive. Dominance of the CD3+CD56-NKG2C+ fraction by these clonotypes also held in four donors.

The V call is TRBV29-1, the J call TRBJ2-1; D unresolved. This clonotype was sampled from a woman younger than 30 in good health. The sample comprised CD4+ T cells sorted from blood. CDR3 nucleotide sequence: TGCAGCGTTGATGGAAGGGTCAATGAGCAGTTCTTC. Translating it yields CSVDGRVNEQFF.